This TCR beta chain was documented in a study of identifying expanded T cells in peripheral blood. The assay was immunoSEQ multiplex PCR, and TCRdb's table has in-frame clones only and misses some. The data show 70,000 to 100,000 clones, around nine tenths seen once. Germline-derived CDR1 and CDR2 are MNHEY and SVGAGI. V was pared by 5 bases and J by 7 bases, with 17 bases between. CDR3 size: 15 residues. Material for sequencing was blood. The chain is built from TRBV6-5 and TRBJ2-2; D gene uncertain. The clonotype originates from a person aged 18-70 years in good health. CDR3 sequence reads: CASSRATNVGGELFF. Here the CDR3 DNA reads TGTGCCAGCAGTCGGGCCACAAATGTTGGCGGGGAGCTGTTTTTT.